These T cell receptor beta chains were read from a single sample in a study of blood T cell repertoires in COVID-19. Method: immunoSEQ multiplex PCR; TCRdb's copy keeps in-frame clones and lacks some. The table records roughly 200,000 clones, approximately 88% of them present only once. The sample was peripheral blood. The origin of the receptors is a man aged 35 to 55 with acute or convalescent COVID-19. Each CDR3 is given with its conserved first and last residue. The D gene is left open where the match is weak. Some rows have no size entry. The others give once, few or many, or a class for an expanded clone.

D: TRBD1; V: TRBV3-1/TRBV3-2; size: -; J: TRBJ1-1; CDR3: CASRRRGTGGMNTEAFF; DNA: TGTGCCAGCAGAAGAAGGGGAACAGGGGGCATGAACACTGAAGCTTTCTTT
D: -; V: TRBV27; size: -; J: TRBJ2-3; CDR3: CASRPIVGAPDTQYF; DNA: TGTGCCAGCAGACCAATAGTGGGGGCTCCGGATACGCAGTATTTT
D: -; V: TRBV5-6; size: -; J: TRBJ1-4; CDR3: CASSLAIGGVEKLFF; DNA: TGTGCCAGCAGCTTGGCGATAGGGGGAGTGGAAAAACTGTTTTTT
D: TRBD1; V: TRBV7-3; size: -; J: TRBJ2-2; CDR3: CASSPTGTGRPGELFF; DNA: TGTGCCAGCAGCCCAACAGGGACAGGGAGGCCCGGGGAGCTGTTTTTT
D: -; V: TRBV3-1/TRBV3-2; size: -; J: TRBJ2-1; CDR3: CASSQDSQGGNEQFF; DNA: TGTGCCAGCAGCCAAGATTCCCAGGGAGGCAATGAGCAGTTCTTC
D: -; V: TRBV4-2; size: -; J: TRBJ2-7; CDR3: CASSLGGGSYEQYF; DNA: TGTGCCAGCAGCCTCGGCGGGGGCAGTTACGAGCAGTACTTC
D: -; V: TRBV10-2; size: -; J: TRBJ1-5; CDR3: CASSELQDRPSNQPQHF; DNA: TGCGCCAGCAGTGAGTTACAAGACAGGCCTAGCAATCAGCCCCAGCATTTT
D: -; V: TRBV14; size: -; J: TRBJ1-4; CDR3: CASSRARGGNEKLFF; DNA: TGTGCCAGCAGCCGGGCTCGGGGGGGCAATGAAAAACTGTTTTTT
D: -; V: TRBV15; size: once; J: TRBJ1-3; CDR3: CATSAQAAPGNTIYF; DNA: TGTGCCACCAGCGCCCAAGCTGCGCCTGGAAACACCATATATTTT
D: TRBD1; V: TRBV5-1; size: -; J: TRBJ1-4; CDR3: CASSPPGQPNEKLFF; DNA: TGCGCCAGCAGCCCACCGGGACAGCCTAATGAAAAACTGTTTTTT
D: TRBD2; V: TRBV25-1; size: -; J: TRBJ2-5; CDR3: CASSRGGDETQYF; DNA: TGTGCCAGCAGCCGCGGGGGGGATGAGACCCAGTACTTC
D: -; V: TRBV12-3/TRBV12-4; size: -; J: TRBJ2-3; CDR3: CASSRRVADTQYF; DNA: TGTGCCAGCAGTCGCAGGGTAGCAGATACGCAGTATTTT
D: TRBD2; V: TRBV18; size: -; J: TRBJ2-1; CDR3: CASSPPGGNEQFF; DNA: TGTGCCAGCTCACCCCCGGGAGGGAATGAGCAGTTCTTC
D: -; V: TRBV2; size: -; J: TRBJ2-7; CDR3: CASTGGGTPQPYEQYF; DNA: TGTGCCAGCACCGGAGGAGGGACTCCCCAACCCTACGAGCAGTACTTC
D: TRBD1; V: TRBV13; size: -; J: TRBJ1-1; CDR3: CASSYRQGYTEAFF; DNA: TGTGCCAGCAGCTACCGACAGGGTTACACTGAAGCTTTCTTT
D: -; V: TRBV30; size: -; J: TRBJ1-2; CDR3: CAWSMAVSNYGYTF; DNA: TGTGCCTGGAGTATGGCAGTCTCTAACTATGGCTACACCTTC
D: -; V: TRBV19; size: -; J: TRBJ1-2; CDR3: CASSEPPGTVYGYTF; DNA: TGTGCCAGTAGCGAACCCCCCGGGACTGTCTATGGCTACACCTTC
D: -; V: TRBV7-9; size: -; J: TRBJ2-7; CDR3: CASSLAPGGATYEQYF; DNA: TGTGCCAGCAGCTTAGCGCCGGGGGGCGCAACCTACGAGCAGTACTTC
D: -; V: TRBV6-5; size: -; J: TRBJ1-6; CDR3: CASWGGANNSPLHF; DNA: TGTGCCAGCTGGGGAGGGGCTAATAATTCACCCCTCCACTTT
D: -; V: TRBV24-1; size: once; J: TRBJ2-7; CDR3: CAKRAGTYEQYF; DNA: TGTGCGAAGAGGGCGGGTACCTACGAGCAGTACTTC
D: -; V: TRBV30; size: once; J: TRBJ1-5; CDR3: CAWRQQIGQPQHF; DNA: TGTGCCTGGAGACAACAGATAGGCCAGCCCCAGCATTTT
D: TRBD1; V: TRBV19; size: once; J: TRBJ2-2; CDR3: CASSIRRTGANTGELFF; DNA: TGTGCCAGTAGTATACGCCGGACAGGGGCGAACACCGGGGAGCTGTTTTTT
D: -; V: TRBV4-1; size: -; J: TRBJ2-1; CDR3: CASSLSKASSYNEQFF; DNA: TGCGCCAGCAGCCTTTCTAAAGCCTCCTCCTACAATGAGCAGTTCTTC
D: -; V: TRBV21-1; size: -; J: TRBJ2-3; CDR3: CAREGVRCTDTQYF; DNA: TGTGCCAGAGAGGGGGTGCGGTGCACAGATACGCAGTATTTT
D: -; V: TRBV3-1/TRBV3-2; size: few; J: TRBJ1-6; CDR3: CASTKTGAISPLHF; DNA: TGTGCCAGCACCAAGACAGGTGCGATTTCACCCCTCCACTTT
D: -; V: TRBV28; size: once; J: TRBJ1-3; CDR3: CASSLPDILSSGNTIYF; DNA: TGTGCCAGCAGTTTACCCGACATTCTTAGCTCTGGAAACACCATATATTTT
D: TRBD1; V: TRBV30; size: -; J: TRBJ2-6; CDR3: CAFGQGAAGANVLTF; DNA: TGTGCCTTCGGACAGGGGGCGGCTGGGGCCAACGTCCTGACTTTC
D: TRBD1; V: TRBV4-1; size: -; J: TRBJ1-1; CDR3: CASSPSQGVPEAFF; DNA: TGCGCCAGCAGCCCTTCACAGGGGGTCCCTGAAGCTTTCTTT
D: -; V: TRBV1; size: -; J: TRBJ2-1; CDR3: CTSSQDRGRGDYNEQFF; DNA: TGCACCAGCAGCCAAGATAGGGGGCGGGGGGATTACAATGAGCAGTTCTTC
D: -; V: TRBV18; size: -; J: TRBJ2-2; CDR3: CASSPPAGELFF; DNA: TGTGCCAGCTCACCACCCGCCGGGGAGCTGTTTTTT
D: -; V: TRBV9; size: -; J: TRBJ1-1; CDR3: CASSASQGLTEAFF; DNA: TGTGCCAGCAGCGCCAGTCAGGGGTTGACTGAAGCTTTCTTT
D: TRBD1; V: TRBV5-1; size: -; J: TRBJ1-6; CDR3: CASSLDIGGTGNSPLHF; DNA: TGCGCCAGCAGCTTGGATATTGGGGGGACAGGGAATTCACCCCTCCACTTT
D: TRBD1; V: TRBV7-9; size: few; J: TRBJ1-6; CDR3: CASSSQGGNSPLHF; DNA: TGTGCCAGCAGCTCCCAGGGGGGTAATTCACCCCTCCACTTT
D: TRBD1; V: TRBV6-5; size: -; J: TRBJ1-2; CDR3: CASSLRDSPADGYTF; DNA: TGTGCCAGCAGTCTCCGGGACAGTCCAGCGGATGGCTACACCTTC
D: -; V: TRBV5-1; size: once; J: TRBJ2-3; CDR3: CASSPPTASSTDTQYF; DNA: TGCGCCAGCAGCCCGCCAACAGCTTCCAGCACAGATACGCAGTATTTT
D: -; V: TRBV5-1; size: -; J: TRBJ1-1; CDR3: CASSRTGNTEAFF; DNA: TGCGCCAGCAGCCGTACAGGGAACACTGAAGCTTTCTTT